This is a list of T cell receptor beta chains from one sample in a study of cytomegalovirus exposure and HLA in healthy donors. Profiling relied on immunoSEQ multiplex PCR, and the TCRdb table lists in-frame clones only, not all of them. The data show 80,000 to 100,000 clones, over 70% seen once. The sequenced sample was PBMCs. The receptors derive from a man in his late teens or twenties in good health and CMV-seropositive. Both conserved end residues are part of each CDR3. The order of the fields is V gene, J gene, D gene, clone size, CDR3 DNA, CDR3 protein. A D gene is named only where the DNA matches it firmly. Size is stated for part of the rows, as once, few or many counts, or as a class when the clone is expanded.

v_gene: TRBV16; j_gene: TRBJ2-3; d_gene: .; abundance: .; CDR3nt: TGTGCCAGCAGCCAATCGCCCGGGATTTCAGATACGCAGTATTTT; CDR3aa: CASSQSPGISDTQYF
v_gene: TRBV14; j_gene: TRBJ1-2; d_gene: TRBD1; abundance: few; CDR3nt: TGTGCCAGCAGCCAGGACAGGGTCAACTATGGCTACACCTTC; CDR3aa: CASSQDRVNYGYTF
v_gene: TRBV9; j_gene: TRBJ1-2; d_gene: .; abundance: .; CDR3nt: TGTGCCAGCAGCCCCCGCCTGGGGGGCTATGGCTACACCTTC; CDR3aa: CASSPRLGGYGYTF
v_gene: TRBV18; j_gene: TRBJ2-1; d_gene: .; abundance: .; CDR3nt: TGTGCCAGCTCACCCACGGGGAATGAGCAGTTCTTC; CDR3aa: CASSPTGNEQFF
v_gene: TRBV6-1; j_gene: TRBJ1-6; d_gene: .; abundance: .; CDR3nt: TGTGCCAGTACCAGAAGAGAGGCCTTCAATTCACCCCTCCACTTT; CDR3aa: CASTRREAFNSPLHF
v_gene: TRBV11-3; j_gene: TRBJ1-1; d_gene: .; abundance: once; CDR3nt: TGTGCCAGCAGCTTATTCGCGGGAACTGAAGCTTTCTTT; CDR3aa: CASSLFAGTEAFF
v_gene: TRBV30; j_gene: TRBJ1-1; d_gene: TRBD1; abundance: .; CDR3nt: TGTGCCTGTAGACCGGGACAGGGAAAAATTTTCTTGAACACTGAAGCTTTCTTT; CDR3aa: CACRPGQGKIFLNTEAFF
v_gene: TRBV6-5; j_gene: TRBJ1-6; d_gene: TRBD1; abundance: few; CDR3nt: TGTGCCAGCAAAAACAGGGGAAGCTATAATTCACCCCTCCACTTT; CDR3aa: CASKNRGSYNSPLHF
v_gene: TRBV9; j_gene: TRBJ1-4; d_gene: .; abundance: .; CDR3nt: TGTGCCAGCAGCGTCGGACAGACAACCGAAAAACTGTTTTTT; CDR3aa: CASSVGQTTEKLFF
v_gene: TRBV7-9; j_gene: TRBJ1-4; d_gene: .; abundance: .; CDR3nt: TGTGCCAGCAGCTTAGATTGGGCTCCGCCAGGCCGTAATGAAAAACTGTTTTTT; CDR3aa: CASSLDWAPPGRNEKLFF
v_gene: TRBV5-5; j_gene: TRBJ2-1; d_gene: TRBD2; abundance: .; CDR3nt: TGTGCCAGCAGCTTGGAAGCTAGCGGGTTAAGCTCCTACAATGAGCAGTTCTTC; CDR3aa: CASSLEASGLSSYNEQFF
v_gene: TRBV7-9; j_gene: TRBJ2-6; d_gene: .; abundance: .; CDR3nt: TGTGCCAGCAGCCACCAACAGGGCCCTGGGGCCAACGTCCTGACTTTC; CDR3aa: CASSHQQGPGANVLTF
v_gene: TRBV19; j_gene: TRBJ2-5; d_gene: TRBD2; abundance: .; CDR3nt: TGTGCCAGTAGAGGGACTAGCGGGGGAGGGGAGACCCAGTACTTC; CDR3aa: CASRGTSGGGETQYF
v_gene: TRBV25-1; j_gene: TRBJ1-5; d_gene: .; abundance: once; CDR3nt: TGTGCCAGCAGTGAATCAGGGCTCCAGCCCCAGCATTTT; CDR3aa: CASSESGLQPQHF
v_gene: TRBV29-1; j_gene: TRBJ1-4; d_gene: .; abundance: few; CDR3nt: TGCAGCGTTGTGGAGACAGGTCCTCGAAAACTGTTTTTT; CDR3aa: CSVVETGPRKLFF
v_gene: TRBV11-2; j_gene: TRBJ2-1; d_gene: TRBD2; abundance: .; CDR3nt: TGTGCCAGCAGCTTTAGCGGGGGGCCACTTTACAATGAGCAGTTCTTC; CDR3aa: CASSFSGGPLYNEQFF
v_gene: TRBV5-3; j_gene: TRBJ1-5; d_gene: .; abundance: .; CDR3nt: TGTGCCAGAAGTATCCTCCGGCCCCTTGGGGGGTCCAAGAACGCGGATAGCAATCAGCCCCAGCATTTT; CDR3aa: CARSILRPLGGSKNADSNQPQHF
v_gene: TRBV7-3; j_gene: TRBJ1-6; d_gene: .; abundance: .; CDR3nt: TGTGCCAGCAGCTTAAAGGGTGGGGCAGTTAATTCACCCCTCCACTTT; CDR3aa: CASSLKGGAVNSPLHF
v_gene: TRBV5-1; j_gene: TRBJ1-4; d_gene: .; abundance: once; CDR3nt: TGCGCCAGCAGCCTGATGGGACTGGATGAAAAACTGTTTTTT; CDR3aa: CASSLMGLDEKLFF
v_gene: TRBV5-1; j_gene: TRBJ2-5; d_gene: TRBD1; abundance: .; CDR3nt: TGCGCCAGCAGCTTGGGACAGGGCAAAGAGACCCAGTACTTC; CDR3aa: CASSLGQGKETQYF
v_gene: TRBV6-1; j_gene: TRBJ1-6; d_gene: .; abundance: .; CDR3nt: TGTGCCAGCAGTGAACTCCGGGGTAATTCACCCCTCCACTTT; CDR3aa: CASSELRGNSPLHF
v_gene: TRBV4-2; j_gene: TRBJ1-2; d_gene: TRBD1; abundance: .; CDR3nt: TGTGCCAGCAGCCAAGACCAGGGACAGAACTATGGCTACACCTTC; CDR3aa: CASSQDQGQNYGYTF
v_gene: TRBV7-6; j_gene: TRBJ1-1; d_gene: TRBD1; abundance: .; CDR3nt: TGTGCCAGCAGCTTATCAGGGGGCATGGCTGAAGCTTTCTTT; CDR3aa: CASSLSGGMAEAFF
v_gene: TRBV6-5; j_gene: TRBJ1-4; d_gene: TRBD1; abundance: .; CDR3nt: TGTGCCAGCAGTTCCAGGACAGGGTGGGGAAAACTGTTTTTT; CDR3aa: CASSSRTGWGKLFF
v_gene: TRBV6-5; j_gene: TRBJ2-1; d_gene: TRBD2; abundance: .; CDR3nt: TGTGCCAGCAGCACTAGCGGGGTATACAATGAGCAGTTCTTC; CDR3aa: CASSTSGVYNEQFF
v_gene: TRBV27; j_gene: TRBJ2-2; d_gene: TRBD2; abundance: .; CDR3nt: TGTGCCAGCACCCTGGGGGGGACCGGGGAGCTGTTTTTT; CDR3aa: CASTLGGTGELFF
v_gene: TRBV13; j_gene: TRBJ2-3; d_gene: TRBD2; abundance: .; CDR3nt: TGTGCCAGCAGCCCCGGCGGGGGGATATCAGATACGCAGTATTTT; CDR3aa: CASSPGGGISDTQYF
v_gene: TRBV18; j_gene: TRBJ2-3; d_gene: TRBD2; abundance: few; CDR3nt: TGTGCCAGCTCACCTCCCTCGGGGGGGCGCAGGACAGATACGCAGTATTTT; CDR3aa: CASSPPSGGRRTDTQYF
v_gene: TRBV5-1; j_gene: TRBJ2-1; d_gene: TRBD2; abundance: once; CDR3nt: TGCGCCAGCAGCCCAACTAGCGGGGGTGTCAATGAGCAGTTCTTC; CDR3aa: CASSPTSGGVNEQFF
v_gene: TRBV27; j_gene: TRBJ2-1; d_gene: TRBD2; abundance: .; CDR3nt: TGTGCCAGCAGTTATAGGAGCGGGGGGCTTATTATCCCCTACAATGAGCAGTTCTTC; CDR3aa: CASSYRSGGLIIPYNEQFF
v_gene: TRBV5-4; j_gene: TRBJ2-5; d_gene: .; abundance: .; CDR3nt: TGTGCCAGCAGCGCGACAGGCGGCGGAGAGACCCAGTACTTC; CDR3aa: CASSATGGGETQYF
v_gene: TRBV19; j_gene: TRBJ1-5; d_gene: .; abundance: .; CDR3nt: TGTGCCAGTAGTATAGCAGGGGTGAATCAGCCCCAGCATTTT; CDR3aa: CASSIAGVNQPQHF
v_gene: TRBV15; j_gene: TRBJ2-7; d_gene: TRBD1; abundance: .; CDR3nt: TGTGCCACCAGCAGAGATTTGGGGACAGGGGGTCACGAGCAGTACTTC; CDR3aa: CATSRDLGTGGHEQYF
v_gene: TRBV2; j_gene: TRBJ1-1; d_gene: .; abundance: .; CDR3nt: TGTGCCAGCAGAGGCGGCATGAACACTGAAGCTTTCTTT; CDR3aa: CASRGGMNTEAFF
v_gene: TRBV7-9; j_gene: TRBJ1-4; d_gene: TRBD1; abundance: .; CDR3nt: TGTGCCAGCAGCTTATGGGTCGGGACAGGTAATGAAAAACTGTTTTTT; CDR3aa: CASSLWVGTGNEKLFF
v_gene: TRBV2; j_gene: TRBJ1-4; d_gene: TRBD1; abundance: .; CDR3nt: TGTGCCAGCGGACAGGGTGGAGGTAATGAAAAACTGTTTTTT; CDR3aa: CASGQGGGNEKLFF
v_gene: TRBV7-2; j_gene: TRBJ2-7; d_gene: TRBD1; abundance: .; CDR3nt: TGTGCCAGCAGCCCCGGACAGGGCCTCTACGAGCAGTACTTC; CDR3aa: CASSPGQGLYEQYF
v_gene: TRBV5-4; j_gene: TRBJ2-7; d_gene: TRBD1; abundance: .; CDR3nt: TGTGCCAGCAGCCTCGGGACAGGGATCTCCTACGAGCAGTACTTC; CDR3aa: CASSLGTGISYEQYF